Listed here are 4 T cell receptor beta chains from one sample, sequenced in a study of OX40 agonist ivuxolimab in advanced cancers. Assay used: immunoSEQ multiplex PCR; TCRdb lists only in-frame clones, some missing. The table has tens of thousands of clones, 75% to 90% seen once. The starting material was CD4+ or CD8+ T cells sorted from blood, obtained in a trial of the OX40 agonist ivuxolimab. All receptors derive from an adult with an advanced solid tumor such as melanoma, head and neck, liver or kidney cancer.

The chain is built from TRBV7-9 and TRBJ1-2; TRBD1 matches 8 bases. With 4 bases clipped from V and 4 bases from J, the junction kept 8 bases outside the gene matches. CDR3 length: 15 amino acids. Germline values: CDR1 SEHNR, CDR2 FQNEAQ (reference sequence). The CDR3 is CASSSRGPGGYGYTF. CDR3 DNA: TGTGCCAGCAGCTCCAGGGGGCCCGGGGGCTATGGCTACACCTTC.

This clone was observed a handful of times. Other nucleotide sequences from this sample produce the same CDR3. This chain joins TRBV18 and TRBJ1-1, with 8 bases fitting TRBD1. V dropped 8 bases and J dropped 1; count of bases not matched to a gene: 9. Germline loops: CDR1 KGHSH, CDR2 LQKENI. The CDR3 consists of 15 residues. The CDR3 DNA reads TGTGCCAGCAAATCGGGGGACAGGAGGAACACTGAAGCTTTCTTT. Protein: CASKSGDRRNTEAFF.

The rearrangement joins TRBV18 to TRBJ1-1; no clear D. Germline lookup yields CDR1 KGHSH and CDR2 LQKENI. Trimming shortened V by 3 bases and J by 2 bases, and 16 bases separated the two germline ends. The CDR3 contains 16 residues. The CDR3 sequence is CASSPSPEAFNTEAFF. CDR3 nucleotide sequence: TGTGCCAGCTCACCCTCCCCAGAAGCGTTCAACACTGAAGCTTTCTTT.

This chain's CDR3 is CASSRTGLSYNSPLHF. In nucleotides, the CDR3 is TGTGCCAGTAGTCGGACAGGACTCTCCTATAATTCACCCCTCCACTTT. The J gene is TRBJ1-6, the V gene TRBV19; 7 positions match TRBD1. J gave up 0 bases and V 5 bases, and 4 bases lay outside the gene matches. The germline gives CDR1 LNHDA, CDR2 SQIVND (reference sequence). CDR3 size: 16 residues.